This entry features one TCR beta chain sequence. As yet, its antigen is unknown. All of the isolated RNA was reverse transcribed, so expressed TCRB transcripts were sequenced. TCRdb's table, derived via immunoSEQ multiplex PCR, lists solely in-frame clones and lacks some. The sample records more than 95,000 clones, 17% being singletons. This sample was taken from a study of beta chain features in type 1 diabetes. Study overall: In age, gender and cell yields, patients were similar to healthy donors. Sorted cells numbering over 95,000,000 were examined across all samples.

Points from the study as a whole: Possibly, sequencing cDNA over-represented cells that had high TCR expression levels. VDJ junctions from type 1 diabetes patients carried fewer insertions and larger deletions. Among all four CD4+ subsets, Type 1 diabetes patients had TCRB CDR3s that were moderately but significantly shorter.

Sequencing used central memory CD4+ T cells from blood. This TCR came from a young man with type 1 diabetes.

CDR3 in DNA: TGTGCCAGCAGCTTTTTCGTGGGGGCCGACACAGATACGCAGTATTTT. This gives the protein CASSFFVGADTDTQYF. The chain carries TRBV7-2 and TRBJ2-3; a possible D gene is TRBD1 (6 bases). Per germline, CDR1 SGHTA and CDR2 FQGNSA. This CDR3 region has 16 residues. Deletions cut 3 bases from V and 2 bases from J, with 15 bases between.